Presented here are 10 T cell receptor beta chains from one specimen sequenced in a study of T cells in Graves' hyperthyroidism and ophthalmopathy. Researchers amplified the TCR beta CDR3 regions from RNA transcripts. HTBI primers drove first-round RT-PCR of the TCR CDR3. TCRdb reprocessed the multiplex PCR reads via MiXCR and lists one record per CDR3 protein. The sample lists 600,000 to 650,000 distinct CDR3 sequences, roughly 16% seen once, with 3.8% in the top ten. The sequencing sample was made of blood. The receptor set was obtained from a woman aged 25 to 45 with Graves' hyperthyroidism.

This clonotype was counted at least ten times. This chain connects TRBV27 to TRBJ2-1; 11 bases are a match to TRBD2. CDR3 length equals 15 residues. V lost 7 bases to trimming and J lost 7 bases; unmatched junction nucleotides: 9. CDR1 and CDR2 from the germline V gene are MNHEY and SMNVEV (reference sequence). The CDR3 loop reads CASIFSGGGPNEQFF. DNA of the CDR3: TGTGCCAGCATTTTTAGCGGGGGGGGACCTAATGAGCAGTTCTTC.

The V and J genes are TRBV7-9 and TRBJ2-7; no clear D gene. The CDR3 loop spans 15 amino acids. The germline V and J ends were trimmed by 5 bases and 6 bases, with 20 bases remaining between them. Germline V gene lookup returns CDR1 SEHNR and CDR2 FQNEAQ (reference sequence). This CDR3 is CASSRMEIAFSEQYF. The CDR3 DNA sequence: TGTGCCAGCAGCCGGATGGAGATAGCTTTCTCCGAGCAGTACTTC.

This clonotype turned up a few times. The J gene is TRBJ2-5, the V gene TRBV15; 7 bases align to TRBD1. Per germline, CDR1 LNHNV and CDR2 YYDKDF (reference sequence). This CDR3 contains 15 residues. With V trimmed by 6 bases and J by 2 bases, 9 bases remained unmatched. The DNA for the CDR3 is TGTGCCACCAGGGGTAGGGACAGTCGGCAAGAGACCCAGTACTTC. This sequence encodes CATRGRDSRQETQYF.

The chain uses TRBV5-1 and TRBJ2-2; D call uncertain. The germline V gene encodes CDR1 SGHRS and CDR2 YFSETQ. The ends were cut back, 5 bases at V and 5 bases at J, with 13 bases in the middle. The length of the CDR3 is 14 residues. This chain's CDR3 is CASRPTTTTGELFF. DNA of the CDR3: TGCGCCAGCAGACCCACTACTACTACCGGGGAGCTGTTTTTT.

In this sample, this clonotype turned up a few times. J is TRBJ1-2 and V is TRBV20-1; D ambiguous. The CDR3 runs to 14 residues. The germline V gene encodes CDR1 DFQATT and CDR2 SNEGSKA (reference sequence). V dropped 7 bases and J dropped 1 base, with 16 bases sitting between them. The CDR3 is CSGVKADYNYGYTF. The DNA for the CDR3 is TGCAGTGGGGTAAAGGCAGACTATAACTATGGCTACACCTTC.

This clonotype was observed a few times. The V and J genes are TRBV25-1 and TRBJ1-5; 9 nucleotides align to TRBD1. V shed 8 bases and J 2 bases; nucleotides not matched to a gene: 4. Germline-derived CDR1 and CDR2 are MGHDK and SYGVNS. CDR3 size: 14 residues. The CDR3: CASRGQGGNQPQHF. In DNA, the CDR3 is TGTGCCAGCCGGGGACAGGGTGGCAATCAGCCCCAGCATTTT.

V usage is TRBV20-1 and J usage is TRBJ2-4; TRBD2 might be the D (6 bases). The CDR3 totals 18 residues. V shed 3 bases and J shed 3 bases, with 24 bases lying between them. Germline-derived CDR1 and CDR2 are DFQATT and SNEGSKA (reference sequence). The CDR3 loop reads CSASPGTSTFRDKNIQYF. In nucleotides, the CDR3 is TGCAGTGCTAGTCCCGGGACTTCCACCTTTAGGGACAAAAACATTCAGTACTTC.

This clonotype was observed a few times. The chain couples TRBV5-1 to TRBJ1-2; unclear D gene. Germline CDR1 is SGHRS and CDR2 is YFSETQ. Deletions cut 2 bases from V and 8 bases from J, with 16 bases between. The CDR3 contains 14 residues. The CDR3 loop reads CASSFRADLQGYTF. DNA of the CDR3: TGCGCCAGCAGCTTCCGGGCGGACCTGCAGGGCTACACCTTC.

The DNA for the CDR3 is TGTGCCAGTAGTGGGTGGACAGGGGACGAGACCCAGTACTTC. It yields the protein CASSGWTGDETQYF. V usage is TRBV19 and J usage is TRBJ2-5, with 9 bases identical to TRBD1. V shed 5 bases, J shed 5 bases, and the junction held 6 bases outside the gene matches. Germline V gene lookup returns CDR1 LNHDA and CDR2 SQIVND (reference sequence). The CDR3 runs to 14 residues.

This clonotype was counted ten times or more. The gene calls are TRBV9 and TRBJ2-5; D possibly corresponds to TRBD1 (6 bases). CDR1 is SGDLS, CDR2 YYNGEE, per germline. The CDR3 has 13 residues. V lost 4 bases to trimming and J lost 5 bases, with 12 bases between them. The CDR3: CASSPGTRETQYF. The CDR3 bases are TGTGCCAGCAGCCCGGGGACACGCGAGACCCAGTACTTC.